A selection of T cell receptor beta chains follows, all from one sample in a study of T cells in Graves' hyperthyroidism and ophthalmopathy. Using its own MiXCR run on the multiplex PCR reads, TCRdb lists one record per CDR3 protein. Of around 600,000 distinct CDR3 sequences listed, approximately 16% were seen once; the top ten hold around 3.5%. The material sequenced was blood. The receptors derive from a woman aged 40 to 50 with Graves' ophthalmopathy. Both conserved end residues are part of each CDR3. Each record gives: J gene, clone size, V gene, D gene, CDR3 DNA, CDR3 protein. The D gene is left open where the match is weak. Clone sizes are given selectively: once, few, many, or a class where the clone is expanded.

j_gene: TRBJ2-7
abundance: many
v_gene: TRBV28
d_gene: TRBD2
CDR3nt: TGTGCCAGCAGTTTAGGGGGTAGCGGGAGCGAGCAGTACTTC
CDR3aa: CASSLGGSGSEQYF

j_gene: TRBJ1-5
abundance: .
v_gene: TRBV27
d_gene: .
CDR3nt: TGTGCCAACAGTTTAAGGGGAGGGGGTAGCAATCAGCCCCAGCATTTT
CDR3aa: CANSLRGGGSNQPQHF

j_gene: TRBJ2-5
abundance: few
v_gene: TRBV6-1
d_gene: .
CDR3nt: TGTGCCAGCAGGCCCCCGGGTTTAGAGACCCAGTACTTC
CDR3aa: CASRPPGLETQYF

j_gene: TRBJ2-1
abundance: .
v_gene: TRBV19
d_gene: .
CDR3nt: TGTGCCAGTAGTAGGGGGCAGGTGGCGGTCAATGAGCAGTTCTTC
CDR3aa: CASSRGQVAVNEQFF

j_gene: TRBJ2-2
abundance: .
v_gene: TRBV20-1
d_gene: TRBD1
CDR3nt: TGCAGTGCTAGAGATTCCACCGGGACAGGGTTGACCGGGGAGCTGTTTTTT
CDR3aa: CSARDSTGTGLTGELFF

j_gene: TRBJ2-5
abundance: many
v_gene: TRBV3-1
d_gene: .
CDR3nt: TGTGCCAGCAGCCAAGAGACCCAGTACTTC
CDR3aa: CASSQETQYF

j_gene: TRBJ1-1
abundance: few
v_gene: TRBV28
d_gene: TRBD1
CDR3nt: TGTGCCAGCAGACTTACAGGGGGCACTGAAGCTTTCTTT
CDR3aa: CASRLTGGTEAFF

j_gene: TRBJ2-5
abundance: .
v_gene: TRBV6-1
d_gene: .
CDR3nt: TGTGCCAGCAGTGACTTTAGCGAGACCCAGTACTTC
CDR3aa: CASSDFSETQYF

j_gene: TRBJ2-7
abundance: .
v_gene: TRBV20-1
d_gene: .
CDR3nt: TGCAGTGCTACGATGTCGGAGGAGCAGTACTTC
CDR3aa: CSATMSEEQYF

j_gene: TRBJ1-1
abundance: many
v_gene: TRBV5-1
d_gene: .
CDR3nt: TGCGCCAGCAGCTTGGATTCGGTGAACACTGAAGCTTTCTTT
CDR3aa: CASSLDSVNTEAFF

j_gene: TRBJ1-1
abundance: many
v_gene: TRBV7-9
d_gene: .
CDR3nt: TGTGCCAGCAGCTCTCGGAACACTGAAGCTTTCTTT
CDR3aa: CASSSRNTEAFF

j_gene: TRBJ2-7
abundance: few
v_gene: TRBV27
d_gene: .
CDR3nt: TGTGCCAGCAGGCCAGGAGGCGCCTACTACGAGCAGTACTTC
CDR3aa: CASRPGGAYYEQYF

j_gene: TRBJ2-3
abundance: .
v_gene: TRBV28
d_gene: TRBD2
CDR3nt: TGTGCCACCCGACTAGCGGGAGGGACCTCTTGGTCGCAGTATTTT
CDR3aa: CATRLAGGTSWSQYF

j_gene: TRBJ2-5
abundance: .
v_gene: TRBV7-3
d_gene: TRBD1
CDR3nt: TGTGCCAGCAGCTCCACCGGGACAGGGCGTTCAGGGGAGACCCAGTACTTC
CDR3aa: CASSSTGTGRSGETQYF

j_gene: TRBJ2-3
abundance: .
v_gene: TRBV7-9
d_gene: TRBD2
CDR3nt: TGTGCCAGCAGCATCGGACTAGCGGGAGGGCCTCGGAGGGGACCGGCAGATACGCAGTATTTT
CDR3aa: CASSIGLAGGPRRGPADTQYF

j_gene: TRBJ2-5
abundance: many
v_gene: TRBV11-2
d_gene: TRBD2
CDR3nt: TGTGCCAGCAGCCCTACAGGACTAGCGGGAGCTGAGACCCAGTACTTC
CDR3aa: CASSPTGLAGAETQYF

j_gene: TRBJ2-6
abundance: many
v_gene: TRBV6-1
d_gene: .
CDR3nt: TGTGCCAGCATTCTAACGGGGGCCAACGTCCTGACTTTC
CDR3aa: CASILTGANVLTF

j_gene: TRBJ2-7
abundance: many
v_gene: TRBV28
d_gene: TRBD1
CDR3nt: TGTGCCAGCCATACTTTGGGACAGGGAAGGGAGCAGTACTTC
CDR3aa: CASHTLGQGREQYF

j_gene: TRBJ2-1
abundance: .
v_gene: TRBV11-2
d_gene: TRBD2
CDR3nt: TGTACCAGCAGCTTAGATCTAGGAGGGAGCTTGGGACTAGCGGGAGTTCGGGCCTACAATGAGCAGTTCTTC
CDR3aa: CTSSLDLGGSLGLAGVRAYNEQFF

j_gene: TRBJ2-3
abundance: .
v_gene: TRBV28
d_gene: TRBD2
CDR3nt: TGTGCCAGCAGTTTATCGGCTAGCGGGGACACAGATACGCAGTATTTT
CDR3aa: CASSLSASGDTDTQYF

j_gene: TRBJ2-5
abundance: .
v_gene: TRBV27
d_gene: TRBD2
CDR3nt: TGTGCCAGCAGCCAGGAGGGAGGGAGGGGAGCGGAGACCCAGTACTTC
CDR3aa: CASSQEGGRGAETQYF

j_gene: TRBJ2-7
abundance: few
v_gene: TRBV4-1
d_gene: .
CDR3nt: TGCGCCAGCAGCCAAGGGACCCACTACGAGCAGTACTTC
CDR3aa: CASSQGTHYEQYF

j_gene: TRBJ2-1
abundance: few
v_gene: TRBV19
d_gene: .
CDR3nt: TGTGCCAGTAGTAGAGCTAAGACAGAGTTCAATGAGCAGTTCTTC
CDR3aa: CASSRAKTEFNEQFF

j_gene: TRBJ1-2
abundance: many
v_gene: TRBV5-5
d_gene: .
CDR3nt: TGTGCCAGCAGCTTGCGTCCACAGGGCGTCGGGGTGGCTAACTATGGCTACACCTTC
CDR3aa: CASSLRPQGVGVANYGYTF

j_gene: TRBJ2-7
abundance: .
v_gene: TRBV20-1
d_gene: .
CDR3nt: TGCAGTGCCGGAGACCGGGACTTCCAAACCTACGAGCAGTACTTC
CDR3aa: CSAGDRDFQTYEQYF

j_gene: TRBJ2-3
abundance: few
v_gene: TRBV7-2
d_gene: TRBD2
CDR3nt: TGTGCCAGCAGCTTAGGGCCGGGACTAGCGGGGGCATCTAGCACAGATACGCAGTATTTT
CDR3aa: CASSLGPGLAGASSTDTQYF

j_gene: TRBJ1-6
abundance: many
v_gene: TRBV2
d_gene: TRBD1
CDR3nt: TGTGCCACCTACCGGGACAGCGGAACTTCACCCCTCCACTTT
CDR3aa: CATYRDSGTSPLHF

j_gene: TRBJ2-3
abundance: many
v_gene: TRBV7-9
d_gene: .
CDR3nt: TGTGCCAGCAGCTCCACCGTTCGTTTTCGGGATACGCAGTATTTT
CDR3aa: CASSSTVRFRDTQYF

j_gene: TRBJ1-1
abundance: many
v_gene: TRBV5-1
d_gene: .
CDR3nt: TGTGCCAGCTCCCTAGTTATGAACACTGAAGCTTTCTTT
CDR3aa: CASSLVMNTEAFF

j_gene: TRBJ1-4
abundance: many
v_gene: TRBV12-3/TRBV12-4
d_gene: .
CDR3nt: TGTGCCAGCAGCCATCCAACCGGGATCTTGGGTGAAAAACTGTTTTTT
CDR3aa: CASSHPTGILGEKLFF

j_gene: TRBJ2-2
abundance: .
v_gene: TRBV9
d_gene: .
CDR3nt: TGTGCCAGCAGCGTAGCGGGCCAGTTGAACACCGGGGAGCTGTTTTTT
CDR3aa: CASSVAGQLNTGELFF

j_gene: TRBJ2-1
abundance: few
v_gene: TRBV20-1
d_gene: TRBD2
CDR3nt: TGCAGTGCTAGTCAAACGGGGGGTTACAATGAGCAGTTCTTC
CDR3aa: CSASQTGGYNEQFF

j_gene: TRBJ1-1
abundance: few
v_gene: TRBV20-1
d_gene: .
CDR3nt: TGCAGTGCTAGAGCGCAGGAGAACACTGAAGCTTTCTTT
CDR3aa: CSARAQENTEAFF

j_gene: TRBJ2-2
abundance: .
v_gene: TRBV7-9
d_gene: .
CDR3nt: TGTGCCAGCACCGGAGGAGAGCTGTTTTTT
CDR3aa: CASTGGELFF

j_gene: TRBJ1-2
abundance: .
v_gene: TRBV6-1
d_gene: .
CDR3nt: TGTGCCAGCACTCCATACAGCCCTGCTAACTATGGCTACACCTTC
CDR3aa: CASTPYSPANYGYTF